This passage covers 2 T cell receptor beta chains from one sample sequenced in a study of T cell responses to AZD1222 COVID-19 vaccine. Clones were read by immunoSEQ multiplex PCR, and TCRdb kept only the in-frame ones, dropping some. The profile covers 100,000 or so clones, with approximately 88% appearing a single time and over 15% taken by the ten largest. The material was peripheral blood, obtained on day 0 of AZD1222 vaccination. All receptors derive from an adult in good health.

This chain connects TRBV11-1 to TRBJ1-6, with D perhaps matching TRBD1 (6 bases). V lost 5 bases and J lost 5, with 10 bases in between. Looked up from germline, CDR1 is SGHAT and CDR2 is FQDESV (reference sequence). The CDR3 extends over 14 amino acids. CDR3: CASSEGVDNSPLHF. The CDR3 DNA sequence: TGTGCCAGCAGCGAGGGGGTTGATAATTCACCCCTCCACTTT.

This clone was seen a single time. V usage is TRBV6-5 and J usage is TRBJ1-1, with TRBD1 matching over 9 bases. The CDR3 is made up of 15 amino acids. The J segment lost 1 base and the V segment lost 7 bases, leaving 7 bases of the junction unmatched. Germline values: CDR1 MNHEY, CDR2 SVGAGI. CDR3 bases: TGTGCCAGCAAGCCGGGGACAGGGCGGAACACTGAAGCTTTCTTT. Translation gives CASKPGTGRNTEAFF.